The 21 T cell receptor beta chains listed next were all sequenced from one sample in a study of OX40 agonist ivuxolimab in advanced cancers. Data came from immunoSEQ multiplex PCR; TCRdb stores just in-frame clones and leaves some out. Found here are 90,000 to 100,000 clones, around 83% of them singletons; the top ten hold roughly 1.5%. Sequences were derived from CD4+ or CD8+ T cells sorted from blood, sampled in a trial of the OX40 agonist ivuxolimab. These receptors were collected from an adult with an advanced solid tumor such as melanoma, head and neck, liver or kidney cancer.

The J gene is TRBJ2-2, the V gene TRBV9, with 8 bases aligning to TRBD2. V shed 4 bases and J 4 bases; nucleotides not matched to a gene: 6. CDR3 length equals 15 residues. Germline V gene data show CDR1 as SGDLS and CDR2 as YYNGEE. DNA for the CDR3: TGTGCCAGCAGCTTGAGCGGGGGTCCCACCGGGGAGCTGTTTTTT. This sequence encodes CASSLSGGPTGELFF.

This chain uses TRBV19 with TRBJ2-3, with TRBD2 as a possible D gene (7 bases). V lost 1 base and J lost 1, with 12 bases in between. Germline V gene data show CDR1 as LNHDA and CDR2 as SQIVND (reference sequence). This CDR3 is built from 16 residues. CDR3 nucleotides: TGTGCCAGTAGTATAGGAGGGGGGGCGCGCACAGATACGCAGTATTTT. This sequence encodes CASSIGGGARTDTQYF.

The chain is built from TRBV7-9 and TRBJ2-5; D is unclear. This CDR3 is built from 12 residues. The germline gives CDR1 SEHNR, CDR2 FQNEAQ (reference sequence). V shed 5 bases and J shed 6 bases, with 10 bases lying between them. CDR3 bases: TGTGCCAGCAGCCTCCCCCTACAGACCCAGTACTTC. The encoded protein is CASSLPLQTQYF.

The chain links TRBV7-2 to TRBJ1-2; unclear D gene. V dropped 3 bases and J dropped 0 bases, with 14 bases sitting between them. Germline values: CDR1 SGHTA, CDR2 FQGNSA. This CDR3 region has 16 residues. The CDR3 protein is CASSLVQANTNYGYTF. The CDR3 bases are TGTGCCAGCAGCTTGGTCCAGGCCAATACTAACTATGGCTACACCTTC.

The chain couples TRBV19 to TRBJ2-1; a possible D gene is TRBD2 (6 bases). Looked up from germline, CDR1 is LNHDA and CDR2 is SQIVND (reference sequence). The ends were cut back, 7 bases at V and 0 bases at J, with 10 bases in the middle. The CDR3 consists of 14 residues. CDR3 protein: CASTPDYSYNEQFF. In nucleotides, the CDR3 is TGTGCCAGTACCCCGGACTACTCCTACAATGAGCAGTTCTTC. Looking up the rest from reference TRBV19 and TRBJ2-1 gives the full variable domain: DGGITQSPKYLFRKEGQNVTLSCEQNLNHDAMYWYRQDPGQGLRLIYYSQIVNDFQKGDIAEGYSVSREKKESFPLTVTSAQKNPTAFYLCASTPDYSYNEQFFGPGTRLTVL.

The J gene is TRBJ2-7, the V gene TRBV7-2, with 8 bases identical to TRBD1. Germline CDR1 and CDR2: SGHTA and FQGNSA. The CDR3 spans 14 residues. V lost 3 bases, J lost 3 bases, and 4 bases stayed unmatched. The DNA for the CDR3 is TGTGCCAGCAGCTTGCGGGACAGGTTCTACGAGCAGTACTTC. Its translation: CASSLRDRFYEQYF.

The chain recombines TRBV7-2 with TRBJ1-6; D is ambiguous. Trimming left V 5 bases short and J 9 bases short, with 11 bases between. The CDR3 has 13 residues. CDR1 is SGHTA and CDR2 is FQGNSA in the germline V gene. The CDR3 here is CASSQSLGSPLHF. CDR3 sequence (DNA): TGTGCCAGCAGCCAGAGCCTAGGTTCACCCCTCCACTTT.

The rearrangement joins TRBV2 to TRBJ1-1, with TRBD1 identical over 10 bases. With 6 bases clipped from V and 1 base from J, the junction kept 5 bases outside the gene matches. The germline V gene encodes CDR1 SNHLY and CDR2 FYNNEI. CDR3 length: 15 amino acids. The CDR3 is CASRTGGRPNTEAFF. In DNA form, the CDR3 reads TGTGCCAGCAGGACAGGGGGCCGTCCGAACACTGAAGCTTTCTTT.

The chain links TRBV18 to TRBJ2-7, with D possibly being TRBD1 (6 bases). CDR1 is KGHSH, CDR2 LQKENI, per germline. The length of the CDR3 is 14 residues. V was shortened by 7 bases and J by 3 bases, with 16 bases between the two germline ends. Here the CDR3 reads CASFADRNLYEQYF. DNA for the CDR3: TGTGCCAGCTTCGCCGACAGGAACCTCTACGAGCAGTACTTC. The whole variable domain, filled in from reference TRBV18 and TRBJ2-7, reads NAGVMQNPRHLVRRRGQEARLRCSPMKGHSHVYWYRQLPEEGLKFMVYLQKENIIDESGMPKERFSAEFPKEGPSILRIQQVVRGDSAAYFCASFADRNLYEQYFGPGTRLTVT.

Here the CDR3 DNA reads TGCAGCGGCGGGACTAGCGAGTCCTACGAGCAGTACTTC. It yields the protein CSGGTSESYEQYF. This chain joins TRBV29-1 and TRBJ2-7, with 10 bases that match TRBD2. With V trimmed by 7 bases and J by 1 base, 4 bases remained unmatched. The CDR3 sequence is 13 residues long. Germline assignment: CDR1 SQVTM and CDR2 ANQGSEA.

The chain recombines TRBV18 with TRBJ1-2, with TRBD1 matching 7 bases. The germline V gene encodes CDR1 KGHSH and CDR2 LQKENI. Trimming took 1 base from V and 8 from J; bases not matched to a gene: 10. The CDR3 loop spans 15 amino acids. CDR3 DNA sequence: TGTGCCAGCTCACCACTAGGACAGGAAGGAAGAGGCTACACCTTC. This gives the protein CASSPLGQEGRGYTF.

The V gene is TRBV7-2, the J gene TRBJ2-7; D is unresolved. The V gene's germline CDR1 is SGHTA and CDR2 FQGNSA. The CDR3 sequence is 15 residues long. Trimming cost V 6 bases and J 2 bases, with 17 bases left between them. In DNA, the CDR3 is TGTGCCAGCAGGCCCGCCGGGCGAGGTGCCTACGAGCAGTACTTC. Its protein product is CASRPAGRGAYEQYF. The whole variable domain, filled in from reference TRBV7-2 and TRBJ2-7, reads GAGVSQSPSNKVTEKGKDVELRCDPISGHTALYWYRQSLGQGLEFLIYFQGNSAPDKSGLPSDRFSAERTGGSVSTLTIQRTQQEDSAVYLCASRPAGRGAYEQYFGPGTRLTVT.

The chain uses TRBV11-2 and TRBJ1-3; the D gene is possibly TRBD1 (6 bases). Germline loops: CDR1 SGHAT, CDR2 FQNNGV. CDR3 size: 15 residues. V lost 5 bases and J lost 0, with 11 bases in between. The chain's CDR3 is CASSPGVSSGNTIYF. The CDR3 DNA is TGTGCCAGCAGCCCAGGGGTGTCCTCTGGAAACACCATATATTTT.

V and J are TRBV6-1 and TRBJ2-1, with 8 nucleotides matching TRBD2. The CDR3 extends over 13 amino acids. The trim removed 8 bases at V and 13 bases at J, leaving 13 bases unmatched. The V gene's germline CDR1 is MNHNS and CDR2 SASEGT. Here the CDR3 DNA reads TGTGCCAGCGGATCGGGACGGGGGGGGTTTCAGTTCTTC. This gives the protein CASGSGRGGFQFF.

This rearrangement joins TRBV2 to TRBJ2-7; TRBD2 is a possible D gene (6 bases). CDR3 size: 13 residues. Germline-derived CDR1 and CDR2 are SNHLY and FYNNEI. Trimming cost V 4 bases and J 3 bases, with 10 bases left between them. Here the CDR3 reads CASSGWRVYEQYF. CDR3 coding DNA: TGTGCCAGCAGTGGTTGGAGGGTCTACGAGCAGTACTTC.

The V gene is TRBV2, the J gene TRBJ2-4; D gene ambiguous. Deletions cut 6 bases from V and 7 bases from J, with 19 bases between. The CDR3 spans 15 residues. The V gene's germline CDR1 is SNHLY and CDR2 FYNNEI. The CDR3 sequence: CASSSDGLKGNIQYF. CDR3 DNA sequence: TGTGCCAGCAGCTCGGACGGCCTAAAAGGGAACATTCAGTACTTC.

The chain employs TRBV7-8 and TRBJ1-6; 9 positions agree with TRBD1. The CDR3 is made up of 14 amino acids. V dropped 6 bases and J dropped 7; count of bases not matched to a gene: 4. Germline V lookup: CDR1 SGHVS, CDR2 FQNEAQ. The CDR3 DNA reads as TGTGCCAGCAGGGCCGGGACAGGGAATTCACCCCTCCACTTT. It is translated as CASRAGTGNSPLHF.

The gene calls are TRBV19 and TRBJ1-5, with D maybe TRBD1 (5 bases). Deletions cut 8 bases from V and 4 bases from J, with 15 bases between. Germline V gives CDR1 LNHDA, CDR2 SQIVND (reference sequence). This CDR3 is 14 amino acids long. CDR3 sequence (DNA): TGTGCCAGTTCATTTAGGGGTCGTAATCAGCCCCAGCATTTT. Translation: CASSFRGRNQPQHF.

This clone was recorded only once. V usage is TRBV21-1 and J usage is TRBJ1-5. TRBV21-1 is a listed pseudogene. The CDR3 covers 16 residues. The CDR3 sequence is CASSSRRGDGNQPQHF. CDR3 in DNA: TGTGCCAGCAGCTCCCGGAGAGGGGATGGCAATCAGCCCCAGCATTTT.

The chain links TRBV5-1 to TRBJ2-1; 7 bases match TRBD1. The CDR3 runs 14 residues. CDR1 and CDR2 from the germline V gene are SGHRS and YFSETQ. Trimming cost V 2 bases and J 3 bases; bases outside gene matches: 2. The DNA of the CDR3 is TGCGCCAGCAGCTTCCGGGACAGCTACAATGAGCAGTTCTTC. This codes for CASSFRDSYNEQFF. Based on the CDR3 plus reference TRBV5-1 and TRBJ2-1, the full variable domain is KAGVTQTPRYLIKTRGQQVTLSCSPISGHRSVSWYQQTPGQGLQFLFEYFSETQRNKGNFPGRFSGRQFSNSRSEMNVSTLELGDSALYLCASSFRDSYNEQFFGPGTRLTVL.

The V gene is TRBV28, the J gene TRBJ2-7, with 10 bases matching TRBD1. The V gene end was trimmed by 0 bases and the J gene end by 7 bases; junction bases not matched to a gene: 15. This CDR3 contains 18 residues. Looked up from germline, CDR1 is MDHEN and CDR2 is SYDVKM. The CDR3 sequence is CASSLCGKRRTGGCEQYF. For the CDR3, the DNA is TGTGCCAGCAGTTTATGTGGTAAAAGGAGGACAGGGGGGTGTGAGCAGTACTTC.